This T cell receptor beta chain was obtained from a study of tumor and adjacent non-tumor tissue in lung cancer. The germline V and J ends were trimmed by 6 bases and 3 bases, with 11 bases remaining between them. CDR3 length equals 14 residues. The germline CDR1 and CDR2 sequences are MNHEY and SVGAGI. The library came from three nested PCR rounds adapted from ARM-PCR protocols. TCRdb called the multiplex PCR reads again in MiXCR, with one record for every CDR3 protein. The table lists 100,000 to 150,000 distinct CDR3 sequences, 66% of them singletons, with around 13% in the top ten. In this sample, this clonotype turned up many times. No cell sorting was done before RNA was extracted from the tissue.

The sequencing sample was made of lung tumor tissue. The chain is built from TRBV6-5 and TRBJ1-4; D unresolved. The TCR sequence derives from a man between 25 and 39 years old with non-small cell lung cancer. CDR3: CASRPGGSNEKLFF. The CDR3 DNA reads as TGTGCCAGCAGGCCGGGCGGGTCTAATGAAAAACTGTTTTTT.